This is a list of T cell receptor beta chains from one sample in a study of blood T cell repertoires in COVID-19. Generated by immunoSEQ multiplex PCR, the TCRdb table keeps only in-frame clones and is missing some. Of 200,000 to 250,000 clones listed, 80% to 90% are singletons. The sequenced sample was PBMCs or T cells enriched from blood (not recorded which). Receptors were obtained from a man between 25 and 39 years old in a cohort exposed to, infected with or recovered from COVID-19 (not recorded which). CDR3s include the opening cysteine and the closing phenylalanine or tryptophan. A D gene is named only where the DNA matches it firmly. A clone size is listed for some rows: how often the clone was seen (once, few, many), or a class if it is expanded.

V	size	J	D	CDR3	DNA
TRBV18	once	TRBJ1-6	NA	CASSPRGYSPLHF	TGTGCCAGCTCACCACGCGGGTATTCACCCCTCCACTTT
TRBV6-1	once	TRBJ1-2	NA	CASSERQGSSHRGYTF	TGTGCCAGCAGTGAAAGGCAGGGTTCGTCCCATCGAGGCTACACCTTC
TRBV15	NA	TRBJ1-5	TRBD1	CATSRYGTGPDQPQHF	TGTGCCACCAGCAGGTATGGGACAGGGCCCGATCAGCCCCAGCATTTT
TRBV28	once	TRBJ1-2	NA	CAGGEGGYGYTF	TGTGCCGGAGGAGAGGGTGGCTATGGCTACACCTTC
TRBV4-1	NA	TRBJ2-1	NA	CASSQVGVNEQFF	TGCGCCAGCAGCCAAGTCGGGGTTAATGAGCAGTTCTTC
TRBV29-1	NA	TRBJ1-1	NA	CSVAGATMNTEAFF	TGCAGCGTTGCAGGGGCGACGATGAACACTGAAGCTTTCTTT
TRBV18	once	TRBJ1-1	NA	CASSPRQTDTEAFF	TGTGCCAGCTCACCACGACAGACCGACACTGAAGCTTTCTTT
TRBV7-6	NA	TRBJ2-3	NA	CASNNGGDTQYF	TGTGCCAGCAACAATGGGGGGGATACGCAGTATTTT
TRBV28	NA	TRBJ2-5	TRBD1	CASSWDRFDVVETQYF	TGTGCCAGCAGTTGGGACAGGTTTGATGTTGTGGAGACCCAGTACTTC
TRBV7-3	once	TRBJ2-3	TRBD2	CASSKALAGQGTQYF	TGTGCCAGCAGCAAGGCCCTAGCGGGGCAGGGTACGCAGTATTTT
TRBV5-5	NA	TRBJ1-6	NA	CASRGAVVNRALHF	TGTGCCAGCAGGGGAGCGGTCGTCAACCGGGCCCTCCACTTT
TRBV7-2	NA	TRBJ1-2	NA	CASSLDNSDGYTF	TGTGCCAGCAGCTTAGACAATTCCGATGGCTACACCTTC
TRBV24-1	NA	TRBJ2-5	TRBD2	CATSDLAGDRETQYF	TGTGCCACCAGTGACCTAGCGGGAGATAGAGAGACCCAGTACTTC
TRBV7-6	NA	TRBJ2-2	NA	CASSLQGRNTGELFF	TGTGCCAGCAGCTTACAGGGGAGGAACACCGGGGAGCTGTTTTTT
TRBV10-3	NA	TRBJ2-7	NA	CAISGGSSYEQYF	TGTGCCATCAGTGGGGGCAGCTCCTACGAGCAGTACTTC
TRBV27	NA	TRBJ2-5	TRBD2	CASSLSIAGEWETQYF	TGTGCCAGCAGTTTATCGATAGCGGGAGAGTGGGAGACCCAGTACTTC
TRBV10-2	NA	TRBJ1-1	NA	CASSHRGILRNTEAFF	TGCGCCAGCAGCCACCGGGGGATTTTAAGGAACACTGAAGCTTTCTTT
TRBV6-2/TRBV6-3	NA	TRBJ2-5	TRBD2	CASSYRGTSGSRGETQYF	TGTGCCAGCAGTTACCGCGGGACTAGCGGGAGCCGGGGGGAGACCCAGTACTTC
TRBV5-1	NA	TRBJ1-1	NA	CASSLARGRQDTEAFF	TGCGCCAGCAGCTTGGCCAGGGGCCGGCAAGACACTGAAGCTTTCTTT
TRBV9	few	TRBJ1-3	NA	CASSVTDSGNTIYF	TGTGCCAGCAGCGTGACAGACTCTGGAAACACCATATATTTT